The present entry profiles one TCR beta chain with its context. Its matching antigen is unknown. With V trimmed by 6 bases and J by 4 bases, 8 bases remained unmatched. This CDR3 spans 14 amino acids. The germline V gene has CDR1 KGHSH and CDR2 LQKENI. Method: immunoSEQ multiplex PCR; TCRdb's copy keeps in-frame clones and lacks some. Among around 25,000 clones listed, 75% to 90% were seen once. This specimen belongs to a study of T cells in localized non-small cell lung cancer. General study results and limits: T cell clonality was highest in uninvolved adjacent lung, above tumor. Increased T cell density in blood showed an association with longer overall survival. Across samples, adjacent lung featured a median roughly 56 of the top 100 tumor clones.

The specimen comprised peripheral blood, sampled before any cancer treatment. The gene calls are TRBV18 and TRBJ1-1; the match to TRBD1 covers 7 bases. The TCR sequence derives from a man between 40 and 75 years old with stage I squamous cell lung carcinoma. The CDR3 here is CASSHNSGGTEAFF. The DNA of the CDR3 is TGTGCCAGCTCCCATAATTCAGGGGGCACTGAAGCTTTCTTT.